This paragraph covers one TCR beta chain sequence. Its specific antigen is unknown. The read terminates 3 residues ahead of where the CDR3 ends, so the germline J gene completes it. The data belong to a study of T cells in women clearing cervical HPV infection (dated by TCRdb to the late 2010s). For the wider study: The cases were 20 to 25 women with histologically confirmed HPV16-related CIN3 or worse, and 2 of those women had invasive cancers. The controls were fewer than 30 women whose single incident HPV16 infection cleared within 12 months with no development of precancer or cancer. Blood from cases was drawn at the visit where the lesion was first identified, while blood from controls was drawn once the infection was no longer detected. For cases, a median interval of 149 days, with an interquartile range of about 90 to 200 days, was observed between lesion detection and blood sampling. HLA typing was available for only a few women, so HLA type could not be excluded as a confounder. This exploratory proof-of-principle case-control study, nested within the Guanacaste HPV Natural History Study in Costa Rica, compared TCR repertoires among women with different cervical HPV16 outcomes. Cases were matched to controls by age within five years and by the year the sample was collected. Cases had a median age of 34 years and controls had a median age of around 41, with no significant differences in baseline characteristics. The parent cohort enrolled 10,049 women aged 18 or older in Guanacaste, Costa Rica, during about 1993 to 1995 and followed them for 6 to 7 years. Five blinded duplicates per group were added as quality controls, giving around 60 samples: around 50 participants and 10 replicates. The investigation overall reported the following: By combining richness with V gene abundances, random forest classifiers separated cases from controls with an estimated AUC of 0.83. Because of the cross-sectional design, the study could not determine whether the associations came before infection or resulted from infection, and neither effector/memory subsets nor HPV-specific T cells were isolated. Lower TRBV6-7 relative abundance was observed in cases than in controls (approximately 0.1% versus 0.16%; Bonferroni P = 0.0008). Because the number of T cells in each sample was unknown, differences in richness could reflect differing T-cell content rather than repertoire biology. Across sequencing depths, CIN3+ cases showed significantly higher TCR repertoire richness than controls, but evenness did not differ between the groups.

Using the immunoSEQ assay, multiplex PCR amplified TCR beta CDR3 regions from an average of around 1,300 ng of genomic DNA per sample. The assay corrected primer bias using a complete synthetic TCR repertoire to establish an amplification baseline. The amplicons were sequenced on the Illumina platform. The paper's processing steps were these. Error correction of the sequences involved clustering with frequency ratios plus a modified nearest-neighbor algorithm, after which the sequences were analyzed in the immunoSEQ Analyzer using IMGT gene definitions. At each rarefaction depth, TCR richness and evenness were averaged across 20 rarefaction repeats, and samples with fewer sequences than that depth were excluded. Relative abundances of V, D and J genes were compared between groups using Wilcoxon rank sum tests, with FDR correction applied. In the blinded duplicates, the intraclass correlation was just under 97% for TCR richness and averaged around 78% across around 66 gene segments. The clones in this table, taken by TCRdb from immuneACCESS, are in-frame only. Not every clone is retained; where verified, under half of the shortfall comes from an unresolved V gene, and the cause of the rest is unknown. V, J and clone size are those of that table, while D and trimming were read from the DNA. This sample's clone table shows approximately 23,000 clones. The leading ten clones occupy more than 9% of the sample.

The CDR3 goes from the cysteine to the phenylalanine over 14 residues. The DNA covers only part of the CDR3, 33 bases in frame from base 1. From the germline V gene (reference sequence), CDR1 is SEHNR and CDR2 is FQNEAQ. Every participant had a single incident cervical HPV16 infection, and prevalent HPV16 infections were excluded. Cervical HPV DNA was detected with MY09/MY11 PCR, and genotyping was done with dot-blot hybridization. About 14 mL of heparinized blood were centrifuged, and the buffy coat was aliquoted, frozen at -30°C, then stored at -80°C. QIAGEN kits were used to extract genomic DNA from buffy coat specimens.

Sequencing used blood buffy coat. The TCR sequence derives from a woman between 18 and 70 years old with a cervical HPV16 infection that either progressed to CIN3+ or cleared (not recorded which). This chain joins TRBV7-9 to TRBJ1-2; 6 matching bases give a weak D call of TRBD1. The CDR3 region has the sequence CASSLAQGTDTYTF. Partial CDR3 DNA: TGTGCCAGCAGCTTAGCACAGGGCACAGATACC.